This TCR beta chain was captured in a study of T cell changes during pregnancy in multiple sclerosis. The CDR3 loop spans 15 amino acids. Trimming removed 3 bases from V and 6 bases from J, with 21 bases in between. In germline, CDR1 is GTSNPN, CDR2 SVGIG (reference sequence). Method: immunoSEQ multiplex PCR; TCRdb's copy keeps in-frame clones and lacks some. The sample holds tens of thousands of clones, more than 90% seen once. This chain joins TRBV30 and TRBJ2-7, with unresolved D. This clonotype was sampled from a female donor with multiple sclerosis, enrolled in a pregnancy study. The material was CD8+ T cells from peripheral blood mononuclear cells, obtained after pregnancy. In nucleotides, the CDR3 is TGTGCCTGGAGCCTCCCCCCTAGAAACCCCGGCGAGCAGTACTTC. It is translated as CAWSLPPRNPGEQYF.